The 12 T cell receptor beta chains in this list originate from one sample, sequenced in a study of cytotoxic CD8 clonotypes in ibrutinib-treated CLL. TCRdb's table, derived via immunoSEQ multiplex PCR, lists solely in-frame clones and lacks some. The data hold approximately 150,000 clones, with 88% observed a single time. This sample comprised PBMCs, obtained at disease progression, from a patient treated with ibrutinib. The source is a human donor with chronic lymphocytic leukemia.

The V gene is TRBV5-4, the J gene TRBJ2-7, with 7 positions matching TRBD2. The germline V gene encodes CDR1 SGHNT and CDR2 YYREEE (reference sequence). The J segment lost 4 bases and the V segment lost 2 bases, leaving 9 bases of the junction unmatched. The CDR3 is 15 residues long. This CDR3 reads CASSFGREIGYEQYF. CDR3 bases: TGTGCCAGCAGCTTTGGGCGGGAGATCGGGTACGAGCAGTACTTC.

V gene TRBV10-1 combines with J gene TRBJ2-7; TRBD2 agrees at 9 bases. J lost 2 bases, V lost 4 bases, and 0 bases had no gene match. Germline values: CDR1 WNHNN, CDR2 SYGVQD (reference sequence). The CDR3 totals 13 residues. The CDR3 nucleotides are TGCGCCAGCAGTGCTAGCGGGACCTACGAGCAGTACTTC. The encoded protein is CASSASGTYEQYF.

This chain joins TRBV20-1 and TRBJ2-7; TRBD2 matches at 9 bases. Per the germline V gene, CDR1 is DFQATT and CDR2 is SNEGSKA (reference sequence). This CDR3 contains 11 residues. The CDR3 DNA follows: TGCTCAGCGGGAGGAGCCTACGAGCAGTACTTC. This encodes CSAGGAYEQYF.

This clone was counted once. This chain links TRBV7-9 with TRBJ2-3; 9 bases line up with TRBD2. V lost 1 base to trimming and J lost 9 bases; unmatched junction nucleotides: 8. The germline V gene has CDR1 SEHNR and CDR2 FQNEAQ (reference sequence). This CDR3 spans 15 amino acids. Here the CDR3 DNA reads TGTGCCAGCAGCTTAGGGGGGACTAGCTCCGGAACGCAGTATTTT. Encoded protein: CASSLGGTSSGTQYF.

For the CDR3, the DNA is TGTGCCAGCAGTTTATCGTCAGGATTGGGGGGCTTAGCCTGGTACGAGCAGTACTTC. This gives the protein CASSLSSGLGGLAWYEQYF. The chain has TRBV27 and TRBJ2-7; D is perhaps TRBD1 or TRBD2 (6 bases each). CDR3 size: 19 residues. CDR1 and CDR2 (germline): MNHEY, SMNVEV (reference sequence). The V and J ends lost 0 bases and 4 bases respectively, with 25 bases between them.

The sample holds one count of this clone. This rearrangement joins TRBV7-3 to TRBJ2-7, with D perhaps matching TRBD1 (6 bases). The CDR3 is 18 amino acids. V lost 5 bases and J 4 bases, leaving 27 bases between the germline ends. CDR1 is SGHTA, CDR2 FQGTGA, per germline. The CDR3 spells CASSPRTDEPWGQYEQYF. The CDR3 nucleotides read TGTGCCAGCAGCCCTCGGACTGACGAGCCCTGGGGGCAATACGAGCAGTACTTC.

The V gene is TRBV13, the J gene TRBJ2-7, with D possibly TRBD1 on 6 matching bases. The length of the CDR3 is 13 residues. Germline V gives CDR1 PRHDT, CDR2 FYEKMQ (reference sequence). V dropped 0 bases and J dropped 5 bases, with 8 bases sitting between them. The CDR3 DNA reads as TGTGCCAGCAGCTTAGGGCAGGGGAACGAGCAGTACTTC. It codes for CASSLGQGNEQYF.

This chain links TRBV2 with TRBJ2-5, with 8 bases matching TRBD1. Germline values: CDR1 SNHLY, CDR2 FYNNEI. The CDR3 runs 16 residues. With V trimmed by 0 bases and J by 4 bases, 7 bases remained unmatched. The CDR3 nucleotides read TGTGCCAGCAGTGAAGCGGCCAGGGGGCAGTCAGAGACCCAGTACTTC. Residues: CASSEAARGQSETQYF.

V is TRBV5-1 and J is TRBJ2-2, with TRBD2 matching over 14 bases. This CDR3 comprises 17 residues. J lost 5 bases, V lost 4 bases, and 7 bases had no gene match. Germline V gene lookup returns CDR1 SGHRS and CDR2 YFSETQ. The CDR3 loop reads CASSIGTSGRGTGELFF. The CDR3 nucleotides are TGCGCCAGCAGCATCGGGACTAGCGGGAGAGGAACCGGGGAGCTGTTTTTT.

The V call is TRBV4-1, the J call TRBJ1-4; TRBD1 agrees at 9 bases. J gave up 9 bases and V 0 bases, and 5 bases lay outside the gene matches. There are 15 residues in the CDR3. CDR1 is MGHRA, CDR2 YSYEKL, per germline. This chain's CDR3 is CASSQDPGQGQKLFF. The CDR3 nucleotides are TGCGCCAGCAGCCAAGACCCGGGACAGGGACAAAAACTGTTTTTT.

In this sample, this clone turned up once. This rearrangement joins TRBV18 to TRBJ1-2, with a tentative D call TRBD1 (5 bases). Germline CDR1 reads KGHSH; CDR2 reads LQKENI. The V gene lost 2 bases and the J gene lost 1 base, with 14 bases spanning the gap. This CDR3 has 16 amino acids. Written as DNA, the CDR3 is TGTGCCAGCTCACCAGAGATGGCAGGGCGTAACTATGGCTACACCTTC. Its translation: CASSPEMAGRNYGYTF.

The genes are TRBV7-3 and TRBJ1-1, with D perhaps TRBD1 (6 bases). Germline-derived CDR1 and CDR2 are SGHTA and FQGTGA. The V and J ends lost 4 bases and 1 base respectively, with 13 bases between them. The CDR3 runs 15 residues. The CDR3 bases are TGTGCCAGCAGCTCTTCACAGGGAGAGAACACTGAAGCTTTCTTT. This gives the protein CASSSSQGENTEAFF.